Shown below are 27 T cell receptor beta chains from a single sample sequenced in a study of blood T cell repertoires in COVID-19. Generated by immunoSEQ multiplex PCR, the TCRdb table keeps only in-frame clones and is missing some. The sample includes over 250,000 clones, roughly 90% of them seen just once. What was sequenced was PBMCs or T cells enriched from blood (not recorded which). Source of these receptors: a man aged 55 to 70 who had recovered from COVID-19.

The J gene is TRBJ2-7, the V gene TRBV6-2 or TRBV6-3; TRBD1 matches at 10 bases. In germline, CDR1 is MNHEY, CDR2 SVGEGT. With V trimmed by 3 bases and J by 3 bases, 11 bases remained unmatched. The CDR3 is made up of 17 amino acids. The CDR3 DNA reads TGTGCCAGCAGTTATGTAATCGGGACAGGGGCGCTCTACGAGCAGTACTTC. Its translation is CASSYVIGTGALYEQYF.

The rearrangement uses TRBV29-1 and TRBJ2-1; 10 bases fit TRBD2. J lost 6 bases, V lost 6 bases, and 5 bases had no gene match. This CDR3 is built from 13 residues. The germline V gene has CDR1 SQVTM and CDR2 ANQGSEA. The CDR3 nucleotides read TGCAGCGTCCCTAGCGGGAGTCGCAATGAGCAGTTCTTC. It codes for CSVPSGSRNEQFF.

The chain couples TRBV5-1 to TRBJ2-1; 8 bases are shared with TRBD2. The CDR3 runs 15 residues. From germline, CDR1 is SGHRS and CDR2 YFSETQ. Trimming cost V 7 bases and J 3 bases; bases outside gene matches: 9. The CDR3 spells CASARREGLYNEQFF. CDR3 DNA: TGCGCCAGCGCTAGACGGGAGGGCCTCTACAATGAGCAGTTCTTC.

V usage is TRBV5-1 and J usage is TRBJ2-7; TRBD1 aligns across 8 bases. Germline CDR1 reads SGHRS; CDR2 reads YFSETQ. This CDR3 has 15 residues. The J segment lost 5 bases and the V segment lost 0 bases, leaving 7 bases of the junction unmatched. DNA of the CDR3: TGCGCCAGCAGCTTGGGAGACAGGGGATCCGACGAGCAGTACTTC. Protein product: CASSLGDRGSDEQYF.

This clone was seen a handful of times. This chain connects TRBV11-1 to TRBJ2-1, with 9 bases identical to TRBD1. The length of the CDR3 is 13 residues. V lost 8 bases to trimming and J lost 5 bases; unmatched junction nucleotides: 4. Per germline, CDR1 SGHAT and CDR2 FQDESV (reference sequence). The CDR3 bases are TGTGCCAGCCAGGGACAGGGAAACAATGAGCAGTTCTTC. Its translation: CASQGQGNNEQFF.

This chain joins TRBV6-1 and TRBJ1-2; no clear D gene. This CDR3 is 14 amino acids long. The germline CDR1 and CDR2 sequences are MNHNS and SASEGT. The V gene lost 1 base and the J gene lost 7 bases, with 13 bases spanning the gap. CDR3 coding DNA: TGTGCCAGCAGTGAAGTCCGGACTGTGGCTGGCTACACCTTC. This gives the protein CASSEVRTVAGYTF.

V and J are TRBV28 and TRBJ1-2; 8 nucleotides line up with TRBD1. Germline CDR1 and CDR2: MDHEN and SYDVKM. The CDR3 has 17 residues. J was trimmed by 0 bases and V by 1 base; bases with no gene match: 7. The CDR3 sequence: CASSLSPGTGANYGYTF. CDR3 nucleotide sequence: TGTGCCAGCAGTTTATCCCCCGGGACAGGAGCTAACTATGGCTACACCTTC.

The J gene is TRBJ1-1, the V gene TRBV6-5, with D perhaps TRBD1 (5 bases). Trimming left V 10 bases short and J 2 bases short, with 17 bases between. The length of the CDR3 is 14 residues. From germline, CDR1 is MNHEY and CDR2 SVGAGI. The CDR3 spells CATKTAGTNTEAFF. The CDR3 DNA follows: TGTGCCACCAAGACCGCAGGGACTAACACTGAAGCTTTCTTT.

The chain combines TRBV27 with TRBJ2-7; maybe TRBD2 (5 bases). Between the trimmed V and J ends, which lost 2 bases and 0 bases, there was a span of 11 bases. Germline CDR1 reads MNHEY; CDR2 reads SMNVEV (reference sequence). The CDR3 covers 15 residues. CDR3 sequence: CASSLGDRDSYEQYF. CDR3 in DNA: TGTGCCAGCAGTTTAGGGGATCGGGACTCCTACGAGCAGTACTTC.

The chain recombines TRBV6-5 with TRBJ1-5; TRBD1 is a possible D gene (6 bases). This CDR3 is 15 amino acids long. Germline CDR1 MNHEY, CDR2 SVGAGI. V lost 6 bases and J 0 bases, leaving 12 bases between the germline ends. CDR3 DNA sequence: TGTGCCAGCAGACGTGGACAGAATAGCAATCAGCCCCAGCATTTT. It translates to CASRRGQNSNQPQHF.

The chain recombines TRBV9 with TRBJ2-3; 7 bases align to TRBD1. Germline CDR1 is SGDLS and CDR2 is YYNGEE. Trimming removed 2 bases from V and 1 base from J; junction bases left unmatched: 1. The CDR3 is 14 amino acids. The CDR3 nucleotides read TGTGCCAGCAGCGTTCAGGGGGGCACAGATACGCAGTATTTT. Its protein is CASSVQGGTDTQYF.

The V gene is TRBV11-3, the J gene TRBJ2-1; 12 positions agree with TRBD2. The germline V gene encodes CDR1 SGHNT and CDR2 YENEEA. With 4 bases clipped from V and 0 bases from J, the junction kept 10 bases outside the gene matches. This CDR3 contains 19 residues. The CDR3 DNA reads TGTGCCAGCAGCTCCGTCGGGACTAGCGGGCCGTTCTCCTACAATGAGCAGTTCTTC. It is translated as CASSSVGTSGPFSYNEQFF.

V is TRBV11-2 and J is TRBJ2-1; 7 nucleotides line up with TRBD2. Per germline, CDR1 SGHAT and CDR2 FQNNGV. The CDR3 has 17 amino acids. With 1 base clipped from V and 6 bases from J, the junction kept 12 bases outside the gene matches. CDR3 nucleotides: TGTGCCAGCAGCTTAGGAACGGGACTACAACATGGCAATGAGCAGTTCTTC. Translated: CASSLGTGLQHGNEQFF.

With regard to this clone: Different DNA sequences within this sample yield the same CDR3. This sequence joins TRBV6-1 and TRBJ1-2; possible D gene TRBD1, 5 bases. This CDR3 comprises 13 residues. Germline-derived CDR1 and CDR2 are MNHNS and SASEGT. V lost 3 bases to trimming and J lost 2 bases, with 7 bases between them. Here the CDR3 reads CASSERGNYGYTF. CDR3 nucleotide sequence: TGTGCCAGCAGTGAGCGGGGCAACTATGGCTACACCTTC.

The V gene is TRBV5-8, the J gene TRBJ1-5, with TRBD1 as a possible D gene (6 bases). The CDR3 runs 14 residues. In germline, CDR1 is SGHTS, CDR2 YDEGEE. V gave up 6 bases and J gave up 6 bases, with 16 bases separating them. The CDR3 is CASTLQGKAQPQHF. For the CDR3, the DNA is TGTGCCAGCACCCTACAGGGTAAAGCTCAGCCCCAGCATTTT.

This chain uses TRBV7-9 with TRBJ1-4; 10 positions agree with TRBD1. The CDR3 sequence is 14 residues long. J was trimmed by 5 bases and V by 4 bases; bases with no gene match: 1. Per the germline V gene, CDR1 is SEHNR and CDR2 is FQNEAQ (reference sequence). The CDR3 coding sequence is TGTGCCAGCAGCTCGGGACAGGGGAATGAAAAACTGTTTTTT. Its translation: CASSSGQGNEKLFF.

This clone appeared a single time. The rearrangement joins TRBV2 to TRBJ2-7; D is undetermined. Deletions cut 5 bases from V and 2 bases from J, with 10 bases between. The CDR3 is 13 residues long. Looked up from germline, CDR1 is SNHLY and CDR2 is FYNNEI. CDR3 nucleotide sequence: TGTGCCAGCAGTATTTTACAGACCTACGAGCAGTACTTC. It codes for CASSILQTYEQYF.

This chain connects TRBV2 to TRBJ2-3; 11 bases are a match to TRBD2. The CDR3 sequence is 18 residues long. Germline V gene sequence: CDR1 SNHLY, CDR2 FYNNEI. V lost 5 bases, J lost 0 bases, and 10 bases stayed unmatched. CDR3 nucleotide sequence: TGTGCCAGCAGTTATAGCGGGAGGGCCTACTCTAGCACAGATACGCAGTATTTT. The encoded protein is CASSYSGRAYSSTDTQYF.

V usage is TRBV7-3 and J usage is TRBJ2-2; 7 bases are shared with TRBD1. The trim removed 6 bases at V and 1 base at J, leaving 5 bases unmatched. The CDR3 runs 15 residues. Germline lookup yields CDR1 SGHTA and CDR2 FQGTGA. CDR3 region: CASSMRTGNTGELFF. The CDR3 DNA follows: TGTGCCAGCAGTATGAGGACAGGGAACACCGGGGAGCTGTTTTTT.

V usage is TRBV5-6 and J usage is TRBJ1-1, with a possible D match to TRBD1 (6 bases). The germline V gene encodes CDR1 SGHDT and CDR2 YYEEEE. V lost 1 base and J 3 bases, leaving 13 bases between the germline ends. The CDR3 spans 15 residues. The CDR3 here is CASSLIDRMDTEAFF. The CDR3 nucleotides are TGTGCCAGCAGCTTGATCGACAGGATGGACACTGAAGCTTTCTTT.

The chain combines TRBV19 with TRBJ1-2, with 8 positions matching TRBD1. Germline-derived CDR1 and CDR2 are LNHDA and SQIVND (reference sequence). The CDR3 has 15 amino acids. V gave up 1 base and J gave up 3 bases; unmatched junction bases: 4. Here the CDR3 DNA reads TGTGCCAGTAGTATAGCCAGGGGGCGAGACTATGGCTACACCTTC. This gives the protein CASSIARGRDYGYTF.

This CDR3 reads CASSLGGGTSGNTIYF. CDR3 coding DNA: TGCGCCAGCAGCCTCGGAGGGGGCACCTCTGGAAACACCATATATTTT. The gene calls are TRBV4-1 and TRBJ1-3, with 7 bases that match TRBD1. Germline assignment: CDR1 MGHRA and CDR2 YSYEKL. V dropped 4 bases and J dropped 0; count of bases not matched to a gene: 6. The CDR3 is made up of 16 amino acids.

The rearrangement joins TRBV4-2 to TRBJ1-2; D not resolved. CDR1 LGHNA and CDR2 YNFKEQ come from the germline V gene. The CDR3 runs 15 residues. Trimming took 4 bases from V and 6 from J, leaving 18 bases between them. The CDR3 DNA reads TGTGCCAGCAGCCCGAGGCCGGGGAATGGAAATGGCTACACCTTC. Its protein is CASSPRPGNGNGYTF.

The rearrangement joins TRBV6-5 to TRBJ1-2; 10 bases align to TRBD1. Germline CDR1 is MNHEY and CDR2 is SVGAGI. The CDR3 spans 15 residues. The trim removed 5 bases at V and 8 bases at J, leaving 11 bases unmatched. The CDR3 protein is CASSKDRGALYGYTF. DNA of the CDR3: TGTGCCAGCAGTAAGGACAGGGGGGCGCTTTACGGCTACACCTTC.

Of note for this clone: Its ends do not fully match the called genes, so a read error is possible. The chain combines TRBV18 with TRBJ1-2; TRBD1 matches at 7 bases. The V gene's germline CDR1 is KGHSH and CDR2 LQKENI. The CDR3 runs 14 residues. CDR3 residues: CASAPDRSVYGYTF. The DNA for the CDR3 is TGTGCCAGCGCACCGGACAGGAGCGTCTATGGCTACACCTTC.

The chain is built from TRBV2 and TRBJ1-6; 8 nucleotides align to TRBD1. After removal of 3 bases from V and 9 bases from J, the junction contained 4 bases not matched to a gene. Germline CDR1 reads SNHLY; CDR2 reads FYNNEI. The CDR3 covers 14 residues. CDR3 sequence reads: CASSDDRGSSPLHF. The CDR3 nucleotides read TGTGCCAGCAGTGACGACAGGGGCAGTTCACCCCTCCACTTT.

The chain joins TRBV9 to TRBJ2-6; perhaps TRBD1 as D (6 bases). The CDR3 loop spans 17 amino acids. Germline values: CDR1 SGDLS, CDR2 YYNGEE. Trimming shortened V by 0 bases and J by 0 bases, and 10 bases separated the two germline ends. Here the CDR3 reads CASSVERGGSGANVLTF. The CDR3 nucleotides are TGTGCCAGCAGCGTAGAAAGAGGGGGCTCTGGGGCCAACGTCCTGACTTTC.